The clone carrying this T cell receptor (beta chain) was seen only a few times. This entry belongs to a study of blood T cell repertoires in COVID-19. On the study more broadly: The analysed material was cDNA or gDNA that came from T cells, B-cell-depleted T cells, or PBMCs.

With V trimmed by 7 bases and J by 5 bases, 10 bases remained unmatched. CDR1 and CDR2 from the germline V gene are MNHNY and SVGAGI (reference sequence). This CDR3 comprises 16 residues. Using immunoSEQ multiplex PCR, the repertoire was profiled, and TCRdb retains in-frame clones only, with some absent. The sample includes tens of thousands of clones, approximately 84% of them seen just once. This chain links TRBV6-6 with TRBJ2-1; TRBD1 aligns across 11 bases. The sequenced sample consisted of peripheral blood. This receptor was obtained from a woman aged 55-70 years with acute or convalescent COVID-19. The CDR3 protein is CASTSSRDRGDNEQFF. The CDR3 DNA follows: TGTGCCAGCACCTCCTCCCGGGACAGGGGGGACAATGAGCAGTTCTTC.